Listed below are T cell receptor beta chains from one sample, sequenced in a study of shared clonotypes between healthy human individuals. Clones were read by immunoSEQ multiplex PCR, and TCRdb kept only the in-frame ones, dropping some. The table includes about 1,900,000 clones, about 95% detected once. The sequencing input was naive CD8+ T cells sorted from blood. Receptors were obtained from a man between 18 and 29 years old in good health. Each CDR3 is given with its conserved first and last residue. Each record gives: CDR3 protein, CDR3 DNA, D gene, J gene, clone size, V gene. The D gene is left open where the match is weak. Only part of the rows carry a size: once, few, many, or a class if the clone is expanded.

CASSQDRYWTEEGETQYF	TGTGCCAGCAGCCAAGATCGATACTGGACCGAGGAAGGAGAGACCCAGTACTTC	-	TRBJ2-5	-	TRBV4-2
CASSSLDEAFF	TGTGCCAGCAGCTCCCTGGATGAAGCTTTCTTT	-	TRBJ1-1	-	TRBV7-9
CASSLDVEGKNIQYF	TGTGCCAGCAGCTTAGATGTGGAAGGCAAAAACATTCAGTACTTC	-	TRBJ2-4	few	TRBV7-9
CAISEVVAGFANTGELFF	TGTGCCATCAGTGAGGTCGTAGCGGGGTTCGCGAACACCGGGGAGCTGTTTTTT	TRBD2	TRBJ2-2	-	TRBV10-3
CASSFSGTEAFF	TGTGCCAGCAGCTTCTCGGGGACTGAAGCTTTCTTT	-	TRBJ1-1	-	TRBV5-4
CASSPEGGVGEKLFF	TGTGCCAGCAGCCCAGAGGGGGGCGTGGGTGAAAAACTGTTTTTT	-	TRBJ1-4	-	TRBV11-2
CASSPTGGSGNEQFF	TGTGCCAGCTCACCAACGGGTGGGTCGGGCAATGAGCAGTTCTTC	-	TRBJ2-1	-	TRBV18
CASGGGTYEQYF	TGTGCCAGCGGGGGGGGTACCTACGAGCAGTACTTC	TRBD2	TRBJ2-7	-	TRBV6-6
CASSDAGWETQYF	TGTGCCAGCAGTGACGCTGGATGGGAGACCCAGTACTTC	-	TRBJ2-5	-	TRBV6-5
CASSYFTGEIYEQYF	TGTGCCAGCAGTTACTTCACAGGGGAAATCTACGAGCAGTACTTC	TRBD1	TRBJ2-7	-	TRBV6-5
CASSPGTGLDTEAFF	TGTGCCAGCAGCCCAGGGACAGGGCTGGACACTGAAGCTTTCTTT	TRBD1	TRBJ1-1	-	TRBV11-3
CASSYSAGGHNEQFF	TGTGCCAGCAGTTACTCGGCGGGGGGGCATAATGAGCAGTTCTTC	TRBD2	TRBJ2-1	-	TRBV6-5
CASSADPPYSNQPQHF	TGTGCCAGCAGTGCAGACCCGCCCTATAGCAATCAGCCCCAGCATTTT	-	TRBJ1-5	-	TRBV27
CASSSGQNTEAFF	TGTGCCAGCAGCTCGGGACAGAACACTGAAGCTTTCTTT	-	TRBJ1-1	once	TRBV7-6
CASSQDPGTGVAGQHF	TGCGCCAGCAGCCAAGACCCAGGGACAGGGGTAGCGGGTCAACACTTC	TRBD1	TRBJ2-5	-	TRBV4-1
CASSEDDYGYTF	TGTGCCAGCAGTGAAGATGACTATGGCTACACCTTC	-	TRBJ1-2	-	TRBV6-1
CASSSPPFLENIGTQYF	TGTGCCAGCAGTTCCCCGCCGTTTCTTGAAAACATCGGTACGCAGTATTTT	-	TRBJ2-3	-	TRBV27
CASSMGGEQYF	TGTGCCAGCAGCATGGGAGGCGAGCAGTACTTC	-	TRBJ2-7	-	TRBV11-3
CASSMDRGIGEKLFF	TGTGCCAGTAGTATGGACAGGGGGATCGGCGAAAAACTGTTTTTT	TRBD1	TRBJ1-4	-	TRBV19
CASSAIAGDPQWAYEQYF	TGTGCCAGCTCGGCCATAGCGGGAGACCCCCAATGGGCCTACGAGCAGTACTTC	TRBD2	TRBJ2-7	once	TRBV18
CASSFLGKGNEQFF	TGTGCCAGCAGTTTCCTAGGGAAGGGGAATGAGCAGTTCTTC	-	TRBJ2-1	-	TRBV27
CASSLQESGELFF	TGTGCCAGCAGCTTACAGGAGTCCGGGGAGCTGTTTTTT	-	TRBJ2-2	-	TRBV7-9
CASSSVIDQAEAFF	TGTGCCAGCAGTTCAGTAATCGACCAGGCTGAAGCTTTCTTT	-	TRBJ1-1	-	TRBV7-9
CASHWKGSEGRAKNIQYF	TGTGCCAGCCACTGGAAGGGTAGTGAGGGAAGAGCCAAAAACATTCAGTACTTC	-	TRBJ2-4	-	TRBV5-8
CASSGPSSGNTIYF	TGTGCCAGCAGCGGTCCCAGTTCTGGAAACACCATATATTTT	-	TRBJ1-3	-	TRBV6-1
CASSMFSTDTQYF	TGTGCCAGTAGTATGTTCAGCACAGATACGCAGTATTTT	-	TRBJ2-3	-	TRBV19
CASSYSSATEQFF	TGTGCCAGCAGTTACTCATCCGCGACTGAGCAGTTCTTC	-	TRBJ2-1	-	TRBV6-5
CASTATGLGEQYF	TGTGCCAGCACCGCGACCGGTTTGGGGGAGCAGTACTTC	-	TRBJ2-7	-	TRBV28
CASSLRGANEKLFF	TGTGCCAGCAGTTTAAGAGGGGCTAATGAAAAACTGTTTTTT	-	TRBJ1-4	-	TRBV27